The 20 T cell receptor beta chains listed next were all sequenced from one sample in a study of OX40 agonist ivuxolimab in advanced cancers. Library construction relied on the immunoSEQ multiplex PCR assay. Imported from immuneACCESS, the table was reduced by TCRdb to in-frame sequences with V and J called. These copies leave out some clones; in studies compared against another copy, an unresolved V gene accounts for under half, and the cause of the remainder is not known. The sample has about 20,000 clones on record, about 93% of them singletons. The ten largest clones capture over 50% of the sample. The input for sequencing was CD4+ or CD8+ T cells sorted from blood, taken in a trial of the OX40 agonist ivuxolimab. The receptors were sampled from an adult with an advanced solid tumor such as melanoma, head and neck, liver or kidney cancer.

The chain combines TRBV11-3 with TRBJ1-1, with 9 nucleotides matching TRBD1. The ends lost 5 bases at V and 7 bases at J; junction bases unmatched: 5. Per germline, CDR1 SGHNT and CDR2 YENEEA. The CDR3 runs 13 residues. In nucleotides, the CDR3 is TGTGCCAGCAGCGCGGGACAGGGAGTTGAAGCTTTCTTT. It specifies CASSAGQGVEAFF.

CDR3 loop: CASSPRTGVNTEAFF. CDR3 in DNA: TGCGCCAGCAGCCCCAGGACAGGGGTCAACACTGAAGCTTTCTTT. The J gene is TRBJ1-1, the V gene TRBV5-1, with TRBD1 matching 9 bases. The V and J ends lost 4 bases and 2 bases, in that order; junction bases with no gene match: 6. Germline CDR1 reads SGHRS; CDR2 reads YFSETQ. This CDR3 comprises 15 residues. The whole variable domain, remainder taken from reference TRBV5-1 and TRBJ1-1, is KAGVTQTPRYLIKTRGQQVTLSCSPISGHRSVSWYQQTPGQGLQFLFEYFSETQRNKGNFPGRFSGRQFSNSRSEMNVSTLELGDSALYLCASSPRTGVNTEAFFGQGTRLTVV.

J is TRBJ2-5 and V is TRBV11-3, with 11 positions matching TRBD1. The CDR3 runs to 16 residues. CDR1 and CDR2 (germline): SGHNT, YENEEA. The trim removed 3 bases at V and 6 bases at J, leaving 9 bases unmatched. The CDR3 DNA is TGTGCCAGCAGCTTGAGAGGACAGGGGGCGAGAAAGACCCAGTACTTC. It codes for CASSLRGQGARKTQYF.

V gene TRBV10-3 combines with J gene TRBJ2-7; D is perhaps TRBD2 (5 bases). In germline, CDR1 is ENHRY, CDR2 SYGVKD. Trimming shortened V by 3 bases and J by 2 bases, and 8 bases separated the two germline ends. This CDR3 spans 13 amino acids. The CDR3 region is CAISDRGAYEQYF. CDR3 DNA sequence: TGTGCCATCAGTGACCGGGGTGCCTACGAGCAGTACTTC.

The chain couples TRBV7-9 to TRBJ2-5, with TRBD1 matching 8 bases. This CDR3 is 15 amino acids long. Unmatched junction bases numbered 10, after V lost 5 bases and J lost 5 bases. In germline, CDR1 is SEHNR, CDR2 FQNEAQ (reference sequence). CDR3 coding DNA: TGTGCCAGCAGCCCACATTCAGGGGGCTGGGAGACCCAGTACTTC. Protein sequence: CASSPHSGGWETQYF.

The V call is TRBV5-4, the J call TRBJ2-7, with TRBD1 identical over 8 bases. Germline assignment: CDR1 SGHNT and CDR2 YYREEE (reference sequence). The V gene end was trimmed by 4 bases and the J gene end by 2 bases; junction bases not matched to a gene: 5. The CDR3 loop spans 14 amino acids. Here the CDR3 reads CASSGTGRTYEQYF. The CDR3 DNA sequence: TGTGCCAGCAGCGGGACAGGAAGGACCTACGAGCAGTACTTC.

The chain carries TRBV7-9 and TRBJ2-7, with 13 bases that match TRBD2. Germline assignment: CDR1 SEHNR and CDR2 FQNEAQ (reference sequence). J lost 3 bases, V lost 5 bases, and 7 bases had no gene match. The CDR3 covers 16 residues. CDR3 loop: CASSERTSGGLYEQYF. CDR3 bases: TGTGCCAGCAGCGAGAGGACTAGCGGGGGACTCTACGAGCAGTACTTC.

The CDR3 nucleotides are TGTGCTAGTGGTTTGGTACAGGCGGCAGGGGGCTACAATGAGCAGTTCTTC. It yields the protein CASGLVQAAGGYNEQFF. The chain links TRBV12-5 to TRBJ2-1, with TRBD1 matching over 7 bases. V shed 0 bases and J 3 bases; nucleotides not matched to a gene: 8. Germline V lookup: CDR1 LGHNT, CDR2 FRNRAP. The length of the CDR3 is 17 residues.

The genes are TRBV19 and TRBJ1-2; D may be TRBD1 (5 bases). This CDR3 is 12 amino acids long. Germline loops: CDR1 LNHDA, CDR2 SQIVND (reference sequence). Between the trimmed V and J ends, which lost 7 bases and 8 bases, there was a span of 14 bases. This CDR3 is CASTQGVTGYTF. CDR3 sequence (DNA): TGTGCCAGTACCCAGGGAGTCACGGGCTACACCTTC.

This chain uses TRBV30 with TRBJ2-3; D tentatively reads TRBD1 or TRBD2 (5 bases each). V lost 1 base and J lost 2, with 13 bases in between. Germline CDR1 reads GTSNPN; CDR2 reads SVGIG (reference sequence). This CDR3 has 15 amino acids. The CDR3 DNA is TGTGCCTGGAGTGGGGGGATGACTACCACAGATACGCAGTATTTT. It translates to CAWSGGMTTTDTQYF.

The chain employs TRBV4-1 and TRBJ1-2; 8 nucleotides line up with TRBD1. The CDR3 runs 16 residues. Unmatched junction bases numbered 8, after V lost 0 bases and J lost 5 bases. Looked up from germline, CDR1 is MGHRA and CDR2 is YSYEKL. The DNA of the CDR3 is TGCGCCAGCAGCCAAGAGGCAGGGGGCGCCTCTTATGGCTACACCTTC. Translating gives CASSQEAGGASYGYTF.

The DNA for the CDR3 is TGTGCCAGCAGTGAAGCTCAGGTCTACGAGCAGTACTTC. Protein sequence: CASSEAQVYEQYF. The chain has TRBV6-1 and TRBJ2-7; D is unresolved. The CDR3 consists of 13 residues. Per the germline V gene, CDR1 is MNHNS and CDR2 is SASEGT. V lost 0 bases and J 3 bases, leaving 6 bases between the germline ends.

The chain employs TRBV6-6 and TRBJ2-7; TRBD2 agrees at 8 bases. V was clipped by 7 bases and J by 3 bases; unmatched bases: 11. CDR1 is MNHNY, CDR2 SVGAGI, per germline (reference sequence). This CDR3 has 15 amino acids. DNA for the CDR3: TGTGCCAGCACCGAAGGGGGACTAGTTGACTACGAGCAGTACTTC. Translation gives CASTEGGLVDYEQYF.

This clone has only a few counts. The CDR3 loop is CATPDFGNTEAFF. The CDR3 nucleotides read TGTGCCACCCCGGACTTTGGAAACACTGAAGCTTTCTTT. The chain has TRBV7-9 and TRBJ1-1; the D is unclear. Germline V gene data show CDR1 as SEHNR and CDR2 as FQNEAQ (reference sequence). CDR3 length: 13 amino acids. The V and J ends lost 10 bases and 2 bases respectively, with 14 bases between them.

The CDR3 protein is CASSEIQLLSYEQYF. The CDR3 DNA is TGTGCCAGCAGTGAGATACAGTTGCTTTCCTACGAGCAGTACTTC. This rearrangement joins TRBV6-1 to TRBJ2-7; D unresolved. Trimming shortened V by 3 bases and J by 1 base, and 13 bases separated the two germline ends. Per the germline V gene, CDR1 is MNHNS and CDR2 is SASEGT. The CDR3 contains 15 residues.

The rearrangement uses TRBV2 and TRBJ2-1, with 7 nucleotides matching TRBD1. J lost 7 bases, V lost 2 bases, and 5 bases had no gene match. The CDR3 spans 14 residues. CDR1 is SNHLY and CDR2 is FYNNEI in the germline V gene. CDR3 residues: CASSELTGKNEQFF. The CDR3 nucleotides read TGTGCCAGCAGTGAATTGACAGGGAAAAATGAGCAGTTCTTC. The variable domain in full, with the rest retrieved from reference TRBV2 and TRBJ2-1, is EPEVTQTPSHQVTQMGQEVILRCVPISNHLYFYWYRQILGQKVEFLVSFYNNEISEKSEIFDDQFSVERPDGSNFTLKIRSTKLEDSAMYFCASSELTGKNEQFFGPGTRLTVL.

The V call is TRBV2, the J call TRBJ2-3; 10 bases agree with TRBD1. The trim removed 4 bases at V and 1 base at J, leaving 5 bases unmatched. The CDR3 runs 16 residues. The germline gives CDR1 SNHLY, CDR2 FYNNEI. Written as DNA, the CDR3 is TGTGCCAGCAGTGTTCAGGGGACAGGGGGCACAGATACGCAGTATTTT. It yields the protein CASSVQGTGGTDTQYF.

A single count supports this clone. The rearrangement uses TRBV27 and TRBJ1-1; D is unclear. The CDR3 consists of 13 residues. The germline V gene encodes CDR1 MNHEY and CDR2 SMNVEV (reference sequence). Between the trimmed V and J ends, which lost 0 bases and 7 bases, there was a span of 9 bases. The CDR3, as DNA: TGTGCCAGCAGTTTATCGAGGACCAATGAAGCTTTCTTT. Its translation: CASSLSRTNEAFF.

J is TRBJ2-7 and V is TRBV20-1, with D hard to call. The germline gives CDR1 DFQATT, CDR2 SNEGSKA (reference sequence). V lost 6 bases to trimming and J lost 4 bases, with 10 bases between them. The CDR3 is 11 residues long. The CDR3 sequence: CSARRRYEQYF. The CDR3, as DNA: TGCAGTGCGCGTAGGAGATACGAGCAGTACTTC.

V is TRBV5-1 and J is TRBJ2-2; TRBD1 is a possible D gene (6 bases). V shed 2 bases and J shed 5 bases, with 22 bases lying between them. Germline V gene data show CDR1 as SGHRS and CDR2 as YFSETQ. The CDR3 has 18 amino acids. In DNA, the CDR3 is TGCGCCAGCAGCTTCCGCACAGGGTACCCGGAGGTTACCGGGGAGCTGTTTTTT. It encodes CASSFRTGYPEVTGELFF.